This T cell receptor beta chain was recorded in a study of beta chain features in type 1 diabetes. Background on the study: The samples had more than 95 million sorted cells examined in all.

On this clone itself: The antigen is not known.

The study reverse transcribed the entire isolated RNA, so it sequenced expressed TCRB transcripts. The table came from immunoSEQ multiplex PCR; TCRdb's copy has only in-frame clones and leaves some out. The sample shows around 310,000 clones, roughly 12% of them seen only once. General study points: Moderately but significantly shorter TCRB CDR3s were found in Type 1 diabetes patients in all four CD4+ subsets. Researchers could not determine here whether HLA type influences TCRB rearrangement.

Trimming removed 5 bases from V and 3 bases from J; junction bases left unmatched: 11. The CDR3 is 18 amino acids. Germline assignment: CDR1 MNHEY and CDR2 SMNVEV (reference sequence). The TCR comes from a woman aged 18 to 35 with type 1 diabetes. V and J are TRBV27 and TRBJ2-2; 11 bases agree with TRBD2. What was sequenced was naive CD4+ T cells from blood. The CDR3 spells CASSPELAGDKHTGELFF. CDR3 nucleotide sequence: TGTGCCAGCAGTCCCGAACTAGCGGGAGATAAGCACACCGGGGAGCTGTTTTTT.